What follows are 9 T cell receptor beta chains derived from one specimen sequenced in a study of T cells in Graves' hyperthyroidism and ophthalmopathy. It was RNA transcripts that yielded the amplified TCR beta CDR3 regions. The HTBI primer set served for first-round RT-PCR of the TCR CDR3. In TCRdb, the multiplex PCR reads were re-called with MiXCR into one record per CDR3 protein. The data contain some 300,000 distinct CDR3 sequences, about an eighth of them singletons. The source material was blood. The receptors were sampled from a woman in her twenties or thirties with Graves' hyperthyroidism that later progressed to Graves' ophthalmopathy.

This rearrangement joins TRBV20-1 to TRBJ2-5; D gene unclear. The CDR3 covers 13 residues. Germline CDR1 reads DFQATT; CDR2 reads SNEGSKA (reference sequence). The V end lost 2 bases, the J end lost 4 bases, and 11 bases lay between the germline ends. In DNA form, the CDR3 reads TGCAGTGCTAGACTAGTCCCGGCAGAGACCCAGTACTTC. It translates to CSARLVPAETQYF.

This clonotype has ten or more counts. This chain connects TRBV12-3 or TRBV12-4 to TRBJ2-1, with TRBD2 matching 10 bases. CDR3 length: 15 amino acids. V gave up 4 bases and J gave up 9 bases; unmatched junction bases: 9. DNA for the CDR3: TGTGCCAGCAGTTCGCGTCTAGCGGGAGAGGGTGAGCAGTTCTTC. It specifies CASSSRLAGEGEQFF.

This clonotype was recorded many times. As DNA, the CDR3 is TGTGCCAGCAGTGACTTCGGGACAGGCGGACTAGCGGGAGCCGATACGCAGTATTTT. Its protein is CASSDFGTGGLAGADTQYF. This rearrangement joins TRBV25-1 to TRBJ2-3; 13 bases fit TRBD2. The CDR3 has 19 amino acids. Trimming removed 3 bases from V and 6 bases from J; junction bases left unmatched: 15. CDR1 and CDR2 from the germline V gene are MGHDK and SYGVNS.

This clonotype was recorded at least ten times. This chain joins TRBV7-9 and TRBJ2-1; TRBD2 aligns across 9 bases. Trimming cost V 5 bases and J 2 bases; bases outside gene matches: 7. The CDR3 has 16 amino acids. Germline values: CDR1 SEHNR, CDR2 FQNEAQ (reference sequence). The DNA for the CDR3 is TGTGCCAGCAGCGCGGGGGGGGGGAGTCCCTACAATGAGCAGTTCTTC. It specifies CASSAGGGSPYNEQFF.

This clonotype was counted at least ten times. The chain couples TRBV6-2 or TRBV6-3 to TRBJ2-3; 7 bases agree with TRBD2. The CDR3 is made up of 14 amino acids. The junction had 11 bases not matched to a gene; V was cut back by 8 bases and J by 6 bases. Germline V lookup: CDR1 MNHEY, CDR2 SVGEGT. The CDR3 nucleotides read TGTGCCAGCGGGAGCGGGACGGATTTGGATACGCAGTATTTT. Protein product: CASGSGTDLDTQYF.

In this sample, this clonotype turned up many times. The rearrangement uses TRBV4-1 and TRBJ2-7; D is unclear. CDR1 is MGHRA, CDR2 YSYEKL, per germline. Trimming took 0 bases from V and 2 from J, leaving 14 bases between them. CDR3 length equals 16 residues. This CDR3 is CASSQEAPAATYEQYF. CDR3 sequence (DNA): TGCGCCAGCAGCCAAGAAGCCCCTGCAGCGACCTACGAGCAGTACTTC.

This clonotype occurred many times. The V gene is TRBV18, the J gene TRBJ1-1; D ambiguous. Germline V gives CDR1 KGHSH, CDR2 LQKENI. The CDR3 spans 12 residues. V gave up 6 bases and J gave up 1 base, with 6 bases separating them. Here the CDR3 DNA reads TGTGCCAGCTCCACAAGGAACACTGAAGCTTTCTTT. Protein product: CASSTRNTEAFF. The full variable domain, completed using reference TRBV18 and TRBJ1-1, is NAGVMQNPRHLVRRRGQEARLRCSPMKGHSHVYWYRQLPEEGLKFMVYLQKENIIDESGMPKERFSAEFPKEGPSILRIQQVVRGDSAAYFCASSTRNTEAFFGQGTRLTVV.

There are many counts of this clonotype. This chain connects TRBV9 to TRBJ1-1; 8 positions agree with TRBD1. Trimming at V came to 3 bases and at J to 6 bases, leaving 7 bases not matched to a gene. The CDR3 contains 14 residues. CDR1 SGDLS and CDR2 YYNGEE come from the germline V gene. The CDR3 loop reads CASSATGVSAEAFF. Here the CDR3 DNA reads TGTGCCAGCAGCGCGACAGGGGTGAGTGCTGAAGCTTTCTTT.

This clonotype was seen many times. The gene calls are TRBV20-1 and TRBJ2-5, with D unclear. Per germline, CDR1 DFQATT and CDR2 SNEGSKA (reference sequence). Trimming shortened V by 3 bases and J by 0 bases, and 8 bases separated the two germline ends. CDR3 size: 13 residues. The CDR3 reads CSASGPYQETQYF. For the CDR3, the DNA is TGCAGTGCTAGTGGGCCTTACCAAGAGACCCAGTACTTC.